This T cell receptor (beta chain) comes out of a study of blood T cell repertoires in COVID-19. Study-wide background: Spain, Italy and the United States supplied samples that represented acute and convalescent COVID-19. T cells, B-cell-depleted T cells, or PBMCs provided the cDNA or gDNA that served as material.

Using immunoSEQ multiplex PCR, the repertoire was profiled, and TCRdb retains in-frame clones only, with some absent. The sample lists more than 150,000 clones; about 90% were seen once. Recruits, aged about 18 to 100 years, lived in 25 or so US areas. Resolution of symptoms, clearance, or two negative PCRs was present in recovered Cohort 3 donors. The CDR3 has 13 amino acids. Germline V gives CDR1 MNHEY, CDR2 SMNVEV (reference sequence). Trimming pared 3 bases from V and 9 bases from J, leaving 9 bases between. This clone has a single count. The receptor was isolated from a woman in her 50s who had recovered from COVID-19. V and J are TRBV27 and TRBJ1-6, with D perhaps TRBD1 (5 bases). Sequencing was performed on PBMCs or T cells enriched from blood (not recorded which). The chain's CDR3 is CASSFWGGSPLHF. The CDR3 region has the DNA TGTGCCAGCAGTTTTTGGGGGGGTTCACCCCTCCACTTT.